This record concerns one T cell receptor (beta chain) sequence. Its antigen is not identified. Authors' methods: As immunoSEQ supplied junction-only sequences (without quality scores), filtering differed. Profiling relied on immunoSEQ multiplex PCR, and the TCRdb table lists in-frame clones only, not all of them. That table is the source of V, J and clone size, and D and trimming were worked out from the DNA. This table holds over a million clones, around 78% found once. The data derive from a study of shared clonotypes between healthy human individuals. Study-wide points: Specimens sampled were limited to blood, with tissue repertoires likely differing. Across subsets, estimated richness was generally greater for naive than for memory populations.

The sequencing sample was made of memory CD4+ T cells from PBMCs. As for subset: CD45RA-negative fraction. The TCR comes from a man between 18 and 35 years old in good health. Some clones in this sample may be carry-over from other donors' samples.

CDR3 nucleotides: TGTGCCAGCAGCTTAGCCCAGCACACAGATACGCAGTATTTT. It yields the protein CASSLAQHTDTQYF. The chain has TRBV5-4 and TRBJ2-3, with D hard to call. This CDR3 is built from 14 residues. The V end was cut by 2 bases, the J end by 2 bases, with 9 bases between. Per germline, CDR1 SGHNT and CDR2 YYREEE (reference sequence).